This T cell receptor (beta chain) was sequenced in a study of CD8 T cells in ankylosing spondylitis. Notes on the study in general: Characteristic of ankylosing spondylitis blood, it appeared, was a TCR beta motif comprising roughly eight highly homologous variants.

The V gene lost 6 bases and the J gene lost 1 base, with 6 bases spanning the gap. This CDR3 is 12 amino acids long. Germline V gene lookup returns CDR1 LNHNV and CDR2 YYDKDF (reference sequence). There are many counts of this clonotype. Its specificity is not known. TCRdb redid the calling of the 5' RACE reads with MiXCR, one entry per CDR3 protein. Of 350,000 or so distinct CDR3 sequences in the sample, approximately 10% were seen once. This chain uses TRBV15 with TRBJ1-2, with unresolved D. Sequencing was performed on blood, either unsorted or a sorted T cell fraction (not recorded which). This clonotype was obtained from a female donor with ankylosing spondylitis or in good health (not recorded which). The CDR3 protein is CATRGNNYGYTF. DNA for the CDR3: TGTGCCACCAGGGGGAATAACTATGGCTACACCTTC.